The next 27 T cell receptor beta chains were all read from a single sample in a study of OX40 agonist ivuxolimab in advanced cancers. The protocol was immunoSEQ multiplex PCR, while the TCRdb copy is restricted to in-frame clones and leaves out a portion. The repertoire holds 50,000 to 60,000 clones, with roughly three quarters as singletons. Material: CD4+ or CD8+ T cells sorted from blood, obtained in a trial of the OX40 agonist ivuxolimab. The receptor set was obtained from an adult with an advanced solid tumor such as melanoma, head and neck, liver or kidney cancer.

This clone appeared a single time. The gene calls are TRBV30 and TRBJ2-1; D possibly uses TRBD1 or TRBD2 (5 bases each). Germline values: CDR1 GTSNPN, CDR2 SVGIG (reference sequence). This CDR3 region has 12 residues. Deletions cut 3 bases from V and 8 bases from J, with 11 bases between. The CDR3 spells CAWRIVGDEQFF. CDR3 coding DNA: TGTGCCTGGAGAATAGTGGGGGATGAGCAGTTCTTC.

The CDR3 here is CASSYSISPSGNTIYF. The DNA of the CDR3 is TGTGCCAGCAGTTACTCGATCAGCCCCTCTGGAAACACCATATATTTT. V usage is TRBV6-5 and J usage is TRBJ1-3; D is ambiguous. Trimming shortened V by 0 bases and J by 0 bases, and 9 bases separated the two germline ends. This CDR3 region has 16 residues. CDR1 MNHEY and CDR2 SVGAGI come from the germline V gene.

V usage is TRBV6-5 and J usage is TRBJ2-1, with 11 bases matching TRBD2. Germline V CDR1 and CDR2: MNHEY, SVGAGI. This CDR3 contains 15 residues. The trim removed 6 bases at V and 8 bases at J, leaving 9 bases unmatched. CDR3 DNA: TGTGCCAGCAGACTAATAGCGGGAGGGCCCTATGAGCAGTTCTTC. Amino acid sequence: CASRLIAGGPYEQFF.

The chain recombines TRBV9 with TRBJ2-3; 8 bases line up with TRBD2. CDR3 length: 17 amino acids. CDR1 and CDR2 (germline): SGDLS, YYNGEE. The V segment lost 2 bases and the J segment 0 bases; nucleotides outside the gene matches: 8. The chain's CDR3 is CASSVVAGSSSTDTQYF. DNA for the CDR3: TGTGCCAGCAGCGTGGTAGCGGGGAGTTCTAGCACAGATACGCAGTATTTT.

The V and J genes are TRBV9 and TRBJ2-7; possible D gene TRBD2, 6 bases. The V gene's germline CDR1 is SGDLS and CDR2 YYNGEE. CDR3 length: 13 residues. Trimming removed 1 base at V and 7 bases at J, with 12 bases between. CDR3 amino acids: CASSVFPGGEQYF. The CDR3 bases are TGTGCCAGCAGCGTATTTCCTGGGGGGGAGCAGTACTTC.

The chain has TRBV6-1 and TRBJ2-5, with 11 bases identical to TRBD2. The CDR3 loop spans 16 amino acids. Germline CDR1 is MNHNS and CDR2 is SASEGT. V dropped 0 bases and J dropped 1; count of bases not matched to a gene: 1. In DNA, the CDR3 is TGTGCCAGCAGTGAAGCGACTAGCGGGGTCCAAGAGACCCAGTACTTC. Translated: CASSEATSGVQETQYF.

The table lists this clone with a few counts. V usage is TRBV6-1 and J usage is TRBJ1-6; D not resolved. CDR3 length equals 15 residues. Germline V gene sequence: CDR1 MNHNS, CDR2 SASEGT. Trimming left V 4 bases short and J 7 bases short, with 14 bases between. CDR3 sequence reads: CASSVWAGGNSPLHF. The CDR3 DNA is TGTGCCAGCAGTGTTTGGGCAGGCGGGAATTCACCCCTCCACTTT.

J is TRBJ2-7 and V is TRBV21-1; whether TRBD1, the table's D call, matches the DNA was not checked. TRBV21-1 is assigned pseudogene status. This CDR3 contains 12 residues. The CDR3 is CARPGQGSEQYF. Written as DNA, the CDR3 is TGTGCCAGACCGGGACAGGGGAGCGAGCAGTACTTC.

The V call is TRBV7-9, the J call TRBJ2-5; D is uncertain. Trimming removed 5 bases at V and 2 bases at J, with 0 bases between. Germline V gene sequence: CDR1 SEHNR, CDR2 FQNEAQ (reference sequence). This CDR3 has 10 amino acids. The DNA of the CDR3 is TGTGCCAGCAGCCAAGAGACCCAGTACTTC. Its protein is CASSQETQYF.

Only one count was recorded for this clone. CDR3: CASSPRRWASGSTDTQYF. The CDR3 coding sequence is TGTGCCAGTAGTCCCCGCCGGTGGGCTAGCGGGAGTACAGATACGCAGTATTTT. The rearrangement joins TRBV19 to TRBJ2-3, with 10 nucleotides matching TRBD2. This CDR3 is built from 18 residues. Germline CDR1 and CDR2: LNHDA and SQIVND (reference sequence). V trimming: 5 bases; J trimming: 3 bases; junction bases outside the gene matches: 14. The whole variable domain, remainder taken from reference TRBV19 and TRBJ2-3, is DGGITQSPKYLFRKEGQNVTLSCEQNLNHDAMYWYRQDPGQGLRLIYYSQIVNDFQKGDIAEGYSVSREKKESFPLTVTSAQKNPTAFYLCASSPRRWASGSTDTQYFGPGTRLTVL.

This rearrangement joins TRBV5-4 to TRBJ2-7; 9 bases match TRBD2. The CDR3 is 19 residues long. With V trimmed by 1 base and J by 1 base, 15 bases remained unmatched. Germline CDR1 is SGHNT and CDR2 is YYREEE (reference sequence). The CDR3 here is CASSLNRGSLLAGSYEQYF. CDR3 DNA sequence: TGTGCCAGCAGCTTGAACAGGGGTTCGTTACTAGCGGGTTCCTACGAGCAGTACTTC.

About this clone: The identical CDR3 is also encoded by other nucleotide sequences in the sample. The chain has TRBV27 and TRBJ2-2; possible D gene TRBD2, 6 bases. This CDR3 is built from 15 residues. Germline V lookup: CDR1 MNHEY, CDR2 SMNVEV (reference sequence). With 3 bases removed from V and 2 bases from J, the gap between germline ends came to 10 bases. CDR3 DNA: TGTGCCAGCAGTTTGGGGCGGGGTAACACCGGGGAGCTGTTTTTT. Translated, it gives CASSLGRGNTGELFF.

V and J are TRBV2 and TRBJ1-1; 9 bases agree with TRBD1. The germline gives CDR1 SNHLY, CDR2 FYNNEI. J gave up 1 base and V 6 bases, and 6 bases lay outside the gene matches. The CDR3 contains 15 residues. DNA for the CDR3: TGTGCCAGCAGGGCTCAACAGGGGGCGAACACTGAAGCTTTCTTT. Amino acid sequence: CASRAQQGANTEAFF.

The CDR3 DNA reads TGTGCCAGCAGTCCCCCCTGGGGGGAGACCCAGTACTTC. It encodes CASSPPWGETQYF. V is TRBV7-9 and J is TRBJ2-5; possibly TRBD1 or TRBD2 for D (5 bases each). The ends were cut back, 6 bases at V and 5 bases at J, with 13 bases in the middle. The CDR3 extends over 13 amino acids. CDR1 and CDR2 (germline): SEHNR, FQNEAQ (reference sequence).

CDR3 coding DNA: TGTGCCAGCAGTCCAAGGACAGGGTATGGCTACACCTTC. It encodes CASSPRTGYGYTF. V usage is TRBV28 and J usage is TRBJ1-2; 8 positions match TRBD1. Trimming took 5 bases from V and 5 from J; bases not matched to a gene: 4. Germline values: CDR1 MDHEN, CDR2 SYDVKM. CDR3 size: 13 residues.

V and J are TRBV2 and TRBJ2-7; 9 positions match TRBD1. J gave up 6 bases and V 6 bases, and 3 bases lay outside the gene matches. The CDR3 is 12 amino acids. Germline assignment: CDR1 SNHLY and CDR2 FYNNEI. CDR3 sequence (DNA): TGTGCCAGCAGGGGACAGGGAGGCGAGCAGTACTTC. Amino acid sequence: CASRGQGGEQYF.

The chain links TRBV11-2 to TRBJ2-5; TRBD1 is a possible D gene (6 bases). The germline gives CDR1 SGHAT, CDR2 FQNNGV. This CDR3 is built from 13 residues. V was pared by 7 bases and J by 2 bases, with 11 bases between. CDR3 sequence reads: CASTTGQQETQYF. DNA for the CDR3: TGTGCCAGCACCACGGGACAACAAGAGACCCAGTACTTC.

The chain joins TRBV7-3 to TRBJ2-7; no definite D call. Trimming stripped 5 bases from V and 3 bases from J, with 14 bases between. Germline CDR1 and CDR2: SGHTA and FQGTGA. The CDR3 has 14 amino acids. CDR3 bases: TGTGCCAGCAGCAAATCAGACACTGACTACGAGCAGTACTTC. Protein: CASSKSDTDYEQYF.

The chain has TRBV6-1 and TRBJ2-7; no reliable D call. The CDR3 extends over 14 amino acids. V lost 7 bases and J 5 bases, leaving 18 bases between the germline ends. Germline V gene lookup returns CDR1 MNHNS and CDR2 SASEGT. The CDR3 here is CASTQSLVIHEQYF. CDR3 in DNA: TGTGCCAGCACTCAGTCCCTAGTTATCCACGAGCAGTACTTC.

This clone showed up just once. Within the sample, other DNA sequences also encode this same CDR3. V and J are TRBV5-1 and TRBJ1-2; TRBD1 might be the D (5 bases). The germline V gene encodes CDR1 SGHRS and CDR2 YFSETQ. The CDR3 has 15 residues. Trimming removed 0 bases at V and 2 bases at J, with 11 bases between. The CDR3: CASSLVTGENYGYTF. CDR3 coding DNA: TGCGCCAGCAGCTTGGTAACGGGGGAGAACTATGGCTACACCTTC.

J is TRBJ2-3 and V is TRBV6-4, with 9 nucleotides matching TRBD1. Germline-derived CDR1 and CDR2 are MRHNA and SNTAGT. CDR3 length: 14 residues. V was pared by 4 bases and J by 5 bases, with 4 bases of the junction left unmatched. The CDR3 is CASSAQGAGDTQYF. In DNA form, the CDR3 reads TGTGCCAGCAGTGCACAGGGGGCGGGAGATACGCAGTATTTT.

The chain recombines TRBV18 with TRBJ2-7, with 7 nucleotides matching TRBD2. CDR3 size: 14 residues. J was trimmed by 4 bases and V by 2 bases; bases with no gene match: 5. Germline lookup yields CDR1 KGHSH and CDR2 LQKENI. Here the CDR3 reads CASSPGTIGYEQYF. CDR3 DNA sequence: TGTGCCAGCTCACCAGGGACTATTGGGTACGAGCAGTACTTC.

The chain carries TRBV7-8 and TRBJ2-5; D remains unclear. The J call could be wrong; TRBJ2-7 is a better fit for the DNA end. Germline CDR1 SGHVS, CDR2 FQNEAQ. CDR3 size: 13 residues. This CDR3 reads CASSLGVSYEQYF. The CDR3 DNA reads as TGTGCCAGCAGCTTAGGAGTCTCCTACGAGCAGTACTTC.

V gene TRBV18 combines with J gene TRBJ2-5, with 7 positions matching TRBD1. V lost 3 bases to trimming and J lost 4 bases; unmatched junction nucleotides: 8. Germline lookup yields CDR1 KGHSH and CDR2 LQKENI. The CDR3 totals 15 residues. DNA for the CDR3: TGTGCCAGCTCACCCCGAACAGGGGTAGGAGAGACCCAGTACTTC. Translation: CASSPRTGVGETQYF.

The rearrangement uses TRBV7-9 and TRBJ2-3; 8 bases agree with TRBD2. CDR1 SEHNR and CDR2 FQNEAQ come from the germline V gene (reference sequence). The CDR3 contains 15 residues. V was clipped by 6 bases and J by 3 bases; unmatched bases: 8. CDR3 loop: CASRPTSGGTDTQYF. The CDR3 DNA sequence: TGTGCCAGCAGGCCTACTAGCGGAGGAACAGATACGCAGTATTTT.

This chain connects TRBV4-2 to TRBJ1-1, with 9 bases that match TRBD1. The CDR3 totals 16 residues. Germline lookup yields CDR1 LGHNA and CDR2 YNFKEQ. The V and J ends lost 1 base and 2 bases, in that order; junction bases with no gene match: 5. CDR3 bases: TGTGCCAGCAGCCAAGCCGCGGGACAGGGAAACACTGAAGCTTTCTTT. Translated: CASSQAAGQGNTEAFF.

The J gene is TRBJ1-2, the V gene TRBV30; a weak D match, TRBD1 (6 bases). The V end was cut by 4 bases, the J end by 3 bases, with 15 bases between. There are 14 residues in the CDR3. Per germline, CDR1 GTSNPN and CDR2 SVGIG (reference sequence). The CDR3 spells CAWIPEGGYYGYTF. The CDR3 nucleotides read TGTGCCTGGATTCCCGAGGGGGGCTACTATGGCTACACCTTC.